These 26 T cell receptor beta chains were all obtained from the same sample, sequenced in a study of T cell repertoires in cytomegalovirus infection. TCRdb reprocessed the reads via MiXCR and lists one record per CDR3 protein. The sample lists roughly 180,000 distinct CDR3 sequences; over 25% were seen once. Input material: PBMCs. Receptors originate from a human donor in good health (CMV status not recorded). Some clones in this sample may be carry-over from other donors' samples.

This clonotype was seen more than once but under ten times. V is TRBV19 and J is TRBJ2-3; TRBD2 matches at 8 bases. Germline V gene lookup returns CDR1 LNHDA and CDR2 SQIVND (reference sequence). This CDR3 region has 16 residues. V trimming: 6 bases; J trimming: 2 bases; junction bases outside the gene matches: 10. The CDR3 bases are TGTGCCAGTAGCCCCTTCCGGGGGGGCATCACAGATACGCAGTATTTT. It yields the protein CASSPFRGGITDTQYF.

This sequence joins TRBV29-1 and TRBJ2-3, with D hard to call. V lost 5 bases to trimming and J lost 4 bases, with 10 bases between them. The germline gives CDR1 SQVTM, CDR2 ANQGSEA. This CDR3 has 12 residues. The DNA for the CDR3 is TGCAGCGTTACGGAGCTCGCAGATACGCAGTATTTT. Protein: CSVTELADTQYF.

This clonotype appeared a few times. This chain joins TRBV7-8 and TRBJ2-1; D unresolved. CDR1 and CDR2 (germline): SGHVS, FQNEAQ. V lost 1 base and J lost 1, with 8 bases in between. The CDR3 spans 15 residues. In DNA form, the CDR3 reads TGTGCCAGCAGCTTAGGTGCCTATTCCTACAATGAGCAGTTCTTC. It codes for CASSLGAYSYNEQFF. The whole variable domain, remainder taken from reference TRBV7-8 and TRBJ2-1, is GAGVSQSPRYKVAKRGQDVALRCDPISGHVSLFWYQQALGQGPEFLTYFQNEAQLDKSGLPSDRFFAERPEGSVSTLKIQRTQQEDSAVYLCASSLGAYSYNEQFFGPGTRLTVL.

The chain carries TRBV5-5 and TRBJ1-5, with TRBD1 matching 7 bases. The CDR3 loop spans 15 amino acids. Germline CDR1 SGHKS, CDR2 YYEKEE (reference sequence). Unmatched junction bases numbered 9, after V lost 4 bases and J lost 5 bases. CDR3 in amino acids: CASSLTGDRDQPQHF. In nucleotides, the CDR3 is TGTGCCAGCAGCCTAACAGGGGACCGTGATCAGCCCCAGCATTTT.

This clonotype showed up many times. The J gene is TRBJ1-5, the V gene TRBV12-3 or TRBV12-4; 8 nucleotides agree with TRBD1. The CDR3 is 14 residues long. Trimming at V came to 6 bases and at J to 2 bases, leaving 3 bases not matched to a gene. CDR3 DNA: TGTGCCAGCAGCCCGACAGGGGGCAATCAGCCCCAGCATTTT. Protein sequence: CASSPTGGNQPQHF.

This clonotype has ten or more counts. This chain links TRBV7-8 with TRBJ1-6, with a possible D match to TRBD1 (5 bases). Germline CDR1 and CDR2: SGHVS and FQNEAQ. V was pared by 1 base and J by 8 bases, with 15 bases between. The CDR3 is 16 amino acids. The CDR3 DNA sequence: TGTGCCAGCAGCTTAGGAGGGCGGGGGAGTGATTCACCCCTCCACTTT. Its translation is CASSLGGRGSDSPLHF.

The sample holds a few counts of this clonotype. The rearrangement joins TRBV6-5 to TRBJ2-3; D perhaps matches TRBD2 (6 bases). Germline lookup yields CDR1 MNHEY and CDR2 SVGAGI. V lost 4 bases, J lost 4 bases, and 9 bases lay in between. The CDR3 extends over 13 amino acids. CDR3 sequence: CASSWGDADTQYF. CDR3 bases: TGTGCCAGCAGTTGGGGGGACGCAGATACGCAGTATTTT.

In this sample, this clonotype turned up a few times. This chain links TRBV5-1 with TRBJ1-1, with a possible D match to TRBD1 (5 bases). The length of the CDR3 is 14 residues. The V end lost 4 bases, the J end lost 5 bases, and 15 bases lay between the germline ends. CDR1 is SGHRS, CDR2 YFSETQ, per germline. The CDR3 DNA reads TGCGCCAGCAGCCCCCGCGTGGGGGAGACTGAAGCTTTCTTT. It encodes CASSPRVGETEAFF.

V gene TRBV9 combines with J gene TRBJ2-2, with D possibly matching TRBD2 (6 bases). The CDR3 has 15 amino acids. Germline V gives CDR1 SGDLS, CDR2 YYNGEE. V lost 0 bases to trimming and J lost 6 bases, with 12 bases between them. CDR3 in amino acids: CASSVETGGAGELFF. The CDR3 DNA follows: TGTGCCAGCAGCGTAGAAACAGGCGGGGCCGGGGAGCTGTTTTTT.

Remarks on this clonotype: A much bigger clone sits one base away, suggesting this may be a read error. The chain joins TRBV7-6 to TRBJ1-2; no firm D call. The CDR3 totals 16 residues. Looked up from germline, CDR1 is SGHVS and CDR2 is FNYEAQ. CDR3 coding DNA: TGTACCAGCAGCCCTTTCGGAAAAGTGACGGGCTATGGCTACACCTTC. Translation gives CTSSPFGKVTGYGYTF.

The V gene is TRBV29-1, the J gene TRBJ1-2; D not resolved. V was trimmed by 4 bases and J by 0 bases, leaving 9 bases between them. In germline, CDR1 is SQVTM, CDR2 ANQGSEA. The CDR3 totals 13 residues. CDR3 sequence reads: CSVVVSSNYGYTF. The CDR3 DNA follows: TGCAGCGTTGTTGTTTCCTCTAACTATGGCTACACCTTC.

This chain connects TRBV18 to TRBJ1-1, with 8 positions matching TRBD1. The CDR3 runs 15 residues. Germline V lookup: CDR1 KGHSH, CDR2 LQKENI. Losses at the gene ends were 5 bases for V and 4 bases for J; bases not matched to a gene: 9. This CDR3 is CASSETGDLLTEAFF. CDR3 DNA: TGTGCCAGCTCAGAGACAGGGGACTTACTCACTGAAGCTTTCTTT.

CDR3 amino acids: CASSFTSGGIYNEQFF. The CDR3 DNA reads as TGTGCCAGCAGCTTCACTAGCGGGGGGATCTACAATGAGCAGTTCTTC. V and J are TRBV7-6 and TRBJ2-1; 12 bases agree with TRBD2. After removal of 3 bases from V and 3 bases from J, the junction contained 3 bases not matched to a gene. The CDR3 has 16 amino acids. Germline values: CDR1 SGHVS, CDR2 FNYEAQ.

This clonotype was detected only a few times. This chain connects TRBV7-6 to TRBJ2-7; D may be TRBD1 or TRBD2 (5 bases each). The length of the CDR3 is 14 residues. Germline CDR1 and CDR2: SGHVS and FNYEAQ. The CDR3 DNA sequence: TGTGCTAGTCCTCGGTGGGGACCTCTGAACGAGCAGTACTTC. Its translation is CASPRWGPLNEQYF. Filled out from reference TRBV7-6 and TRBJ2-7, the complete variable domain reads GAGVSQSPRYKVTKRGQDVALRCDPISGHVSLYWYRQALGQGPEFLTYFNYEAQQDKSGLPNDRFSAERPEGSISTLTIQRTEQRDSAMYRCASPRWGPLNEQYFGPGTRLTVT.

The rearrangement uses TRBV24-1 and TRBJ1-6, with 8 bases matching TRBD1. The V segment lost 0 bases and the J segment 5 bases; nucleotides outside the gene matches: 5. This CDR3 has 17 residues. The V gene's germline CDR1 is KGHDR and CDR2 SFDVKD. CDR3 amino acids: CATSDLGPGGHNSPLHF. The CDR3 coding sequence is TGTGCCACCAGTGATTTGGGACCAGGGGGCCATAATTCACCCCTCCACTTT.

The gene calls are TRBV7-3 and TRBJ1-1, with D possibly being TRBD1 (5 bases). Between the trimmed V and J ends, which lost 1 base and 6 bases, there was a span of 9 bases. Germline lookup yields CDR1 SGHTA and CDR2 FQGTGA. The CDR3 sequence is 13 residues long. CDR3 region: CASSLNQGAEAFF. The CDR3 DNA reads TGTGCCAGCAGCTTAAATCAAGGGGCTGAAGCTTTCTTT. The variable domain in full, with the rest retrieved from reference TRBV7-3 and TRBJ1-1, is GAGVSQTPSNKVTEKGKYVELRCDPISGHTALYWYRQSLGQGPEFLIYFQGTGAADDSGLPNDRFFAVRPEGSVSTLKIQRTERGDSAVYLCASSLNQGAEAFFGQGTRLTVV.

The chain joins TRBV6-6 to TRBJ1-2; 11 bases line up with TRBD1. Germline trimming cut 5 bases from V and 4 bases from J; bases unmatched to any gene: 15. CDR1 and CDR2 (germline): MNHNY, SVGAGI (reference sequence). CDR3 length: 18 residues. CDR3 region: CASSPRPGQGGLGYGYTF. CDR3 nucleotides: TGTGCCAGCAGTCCTCGACCGGGACAGGGGGGCCTCGGCTATGGCTACACCTTC.

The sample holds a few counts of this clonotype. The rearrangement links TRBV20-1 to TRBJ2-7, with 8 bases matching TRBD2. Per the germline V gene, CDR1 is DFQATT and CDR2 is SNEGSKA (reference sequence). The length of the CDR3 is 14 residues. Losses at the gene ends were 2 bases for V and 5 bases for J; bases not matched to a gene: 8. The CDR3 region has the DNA TGCAGTGCTAGACGAGCGGGGGCTTTGGACGAGCAGTACTTC. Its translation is CSARRAGALDEQYF.

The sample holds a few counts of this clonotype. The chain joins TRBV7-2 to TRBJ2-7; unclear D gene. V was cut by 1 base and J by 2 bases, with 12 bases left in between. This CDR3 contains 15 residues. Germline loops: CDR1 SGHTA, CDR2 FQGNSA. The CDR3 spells CASSLGEGKAYEQYF. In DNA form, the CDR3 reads TGTGCCAGCAGCTTAGGGGAAGGGAAGGCCTACGAGCAGTACTTC.

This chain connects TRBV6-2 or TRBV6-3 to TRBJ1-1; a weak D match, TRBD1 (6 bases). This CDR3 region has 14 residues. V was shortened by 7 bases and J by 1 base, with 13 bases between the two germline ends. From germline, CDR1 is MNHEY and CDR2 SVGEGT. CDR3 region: CASIEGGSNTEAFF. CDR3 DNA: TGTGCCAGCATTGAGGGGGGATCGAACACTGAAGCTTTCTTT.

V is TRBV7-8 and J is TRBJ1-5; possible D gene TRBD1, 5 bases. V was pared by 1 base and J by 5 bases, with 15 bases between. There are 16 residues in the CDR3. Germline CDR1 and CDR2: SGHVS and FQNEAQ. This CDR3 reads CASSLEAGRDDQPQHF. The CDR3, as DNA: TGTGCCAGCAGCTTAGAGGCCGGGAGGGACGATCAGCCCCAGCATTTT.

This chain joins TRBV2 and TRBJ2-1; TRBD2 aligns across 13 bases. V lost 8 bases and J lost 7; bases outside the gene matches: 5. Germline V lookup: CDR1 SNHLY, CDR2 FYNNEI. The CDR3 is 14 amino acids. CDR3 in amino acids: CASQGTSGANEQFF. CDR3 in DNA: TGTGCCAGCCAAGGGACTAGCGGGGCGAATGAGCAGTTCTTC.

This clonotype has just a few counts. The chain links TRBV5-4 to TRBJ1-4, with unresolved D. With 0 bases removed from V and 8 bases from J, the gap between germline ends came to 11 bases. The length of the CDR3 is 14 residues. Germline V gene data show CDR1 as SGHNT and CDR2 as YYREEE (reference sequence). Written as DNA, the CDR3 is TGTGCCAGCAGCTTGGGAGTGTCAGACGAAAAACTGTTTTTT. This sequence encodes CASSLGVSDEKLFF.

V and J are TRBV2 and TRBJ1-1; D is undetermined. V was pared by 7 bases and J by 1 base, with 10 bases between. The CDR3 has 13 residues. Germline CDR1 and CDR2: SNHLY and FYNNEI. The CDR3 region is CASKIHQNTEAFF. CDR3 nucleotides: TGTGCCAGCAAGATACACCAGAACACTGAAGCTTTCTTT.

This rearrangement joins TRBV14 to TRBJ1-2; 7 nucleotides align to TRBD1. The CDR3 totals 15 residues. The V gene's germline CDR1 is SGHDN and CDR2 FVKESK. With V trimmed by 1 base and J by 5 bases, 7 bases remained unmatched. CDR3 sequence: CASSQGSGQTYGYTF. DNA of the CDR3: TGTGCCAGCAGCCAAGGTTCGGGACAGACATATGGCTACACCTTC.

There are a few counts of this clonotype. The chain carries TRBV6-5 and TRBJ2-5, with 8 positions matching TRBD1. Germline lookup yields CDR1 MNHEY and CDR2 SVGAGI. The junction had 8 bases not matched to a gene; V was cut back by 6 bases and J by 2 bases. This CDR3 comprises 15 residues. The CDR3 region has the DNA TGTGCCAGCAGCTTGACCGGGACAGGTCAAGAGACCCAGTACTTC. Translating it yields CASSLTGTGQETQYF.